These 2 T cell receptor beta chains originate from one sample sequenced in a study of T cells after yellow fever vaccination. TCRdb re-derived calls from the 5' RACE reads in MiXCR, one entry per CDR3 protein. The table has 500,000 to 650,000 distinct CDR3 sequences, 13% seen once. The material was PBMCs, obtained on the day of the yellow fever booster vaccination. These receptor sequences come from a man in his thirties or forties who received the YFV17D yellow fever vaccine.

The V gene is TRBV29-1, the J gene TRBJ2-3, with no clear D. Trimming left V 6 bases short and J 4 bases short, with 5 bases between. In germline, CDR1 is SQVTM, CDR2 ANQGSEA. This CDR3 has 10 residues. The CDR3 reads CSVLADTQYF. The CDR3 nucleotides read TGCAGCGTGCTGGCAGATACGCAGTATTTT.

The CDR3 region has the DNA TGTGCCAGCAGCCCCGATGGTAGCGGGAGAATCTACGAGCAGTACTTC. It translates to CASSPDGSGRIYEQYF. V and J are TRBV5-4 and TRBJ2-7; 9 bases match TRBD2. Trimming at V came to 4 bases and at J to 3 bases, leaving 11 bases not matched to a gene. Germline CDR1 is SGHNT and CDR2 is YYREEE (reference sequence). CDR3 length equals 16 residues.